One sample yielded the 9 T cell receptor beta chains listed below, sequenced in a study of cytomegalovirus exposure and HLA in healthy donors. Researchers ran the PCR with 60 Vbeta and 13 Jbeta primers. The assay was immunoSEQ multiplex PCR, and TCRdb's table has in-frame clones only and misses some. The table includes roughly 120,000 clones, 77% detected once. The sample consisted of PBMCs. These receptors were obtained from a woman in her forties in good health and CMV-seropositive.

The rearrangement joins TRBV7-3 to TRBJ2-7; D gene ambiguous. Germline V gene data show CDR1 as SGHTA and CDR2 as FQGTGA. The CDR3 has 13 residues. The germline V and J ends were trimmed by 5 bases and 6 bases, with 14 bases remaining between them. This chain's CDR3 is CASSAAAPSEQYF. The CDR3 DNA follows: TGTGCCAGCAGCGCCGCGGCCCCTAGCGAGCAGTACTTC.

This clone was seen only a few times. The CDR3 here is CANSQGAGQPQHF. Written as DNA, the CDR3 is TGTGCCAACTCACAGGGGGCCGGGCAGCCCCAGCATTTT. The genes are TRBV28 and TRBJ1-5; 9 bases fit TRBD1. V lost 10 bases, J lost 7 bases, and 8 bases stayed unmatched. CDR3 length: 13 amino acids. CDR1 and CDR2 from the germline V gene are MDHEN and SYDVKM.

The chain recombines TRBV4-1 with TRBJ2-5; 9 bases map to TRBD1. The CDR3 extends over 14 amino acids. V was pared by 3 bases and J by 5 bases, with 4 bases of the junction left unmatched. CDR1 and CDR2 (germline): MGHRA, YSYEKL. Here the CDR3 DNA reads TGCGCCAGCAGCCAGGACAGGGGAAAGGAGACCCAGTACTTC. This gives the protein CASSQDRGKETQYF.

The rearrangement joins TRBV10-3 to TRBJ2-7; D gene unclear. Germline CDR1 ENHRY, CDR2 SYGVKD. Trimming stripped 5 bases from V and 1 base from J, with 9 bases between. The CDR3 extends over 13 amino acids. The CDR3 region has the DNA TGTGCCATCAGTTCTCCCCTTTCCTACGAGCAGTACTTC. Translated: CAISSPLSYEQYF.

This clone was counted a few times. The DNA for the CDR3 is TGTGCCAGCAGCTTCCGGGGCGGGAAAGTTTACAATGAGCAGTTCTTC. Translating it yields CASSFRGGKVYNEQFF. V usage is TRBV7-2 and J usage is TRBJ2-1, with a weak D call TRBD2 (6 bases). In germline, CDR1 is SGHTA, CDR2 FQGNSA. V was clipped by 3 bases and J by 4 bases, with 16 bases between them. The CDR3 is 16 amino acids.

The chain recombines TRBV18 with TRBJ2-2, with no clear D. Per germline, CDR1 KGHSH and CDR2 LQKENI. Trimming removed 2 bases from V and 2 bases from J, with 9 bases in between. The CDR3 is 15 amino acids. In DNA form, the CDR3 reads TGTGCCAGCTCACCAGGTACAACAAACACCGGGGAGCTGTTTTTT. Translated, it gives CASSPGTTNTGELFF.

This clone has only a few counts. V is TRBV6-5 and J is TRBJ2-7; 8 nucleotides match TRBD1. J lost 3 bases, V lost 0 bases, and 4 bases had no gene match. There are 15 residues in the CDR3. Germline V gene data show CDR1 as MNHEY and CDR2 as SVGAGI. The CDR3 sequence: CASSYSGQGGYEQYF. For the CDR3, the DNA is TGTGCCAGCAGTTACTCTGGACAGGGAGGCTACGAGCAGTACTTC.

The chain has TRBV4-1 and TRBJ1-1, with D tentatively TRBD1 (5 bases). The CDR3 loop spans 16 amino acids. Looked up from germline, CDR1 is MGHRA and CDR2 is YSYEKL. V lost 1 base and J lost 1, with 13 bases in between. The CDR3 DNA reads TGCGCCAGCAGCCAAGTCCTCCCACAGGCGAACACTGAAGCTTTCTTT. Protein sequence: CASSQVLPQANTEAFF.

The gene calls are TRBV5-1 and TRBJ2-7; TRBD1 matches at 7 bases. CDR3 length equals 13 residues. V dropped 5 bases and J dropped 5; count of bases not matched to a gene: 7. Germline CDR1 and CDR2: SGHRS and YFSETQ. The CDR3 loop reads CASSPRGYNEQYF. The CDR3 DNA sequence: TGCGCCAGCAGTCCCAGGGGGTATAACGAGCAGTACTTC.